The 3 T cell receptor beta chains in this list originate from one sample, sequenced in a study of T cells in Graves' hyperthyroidism and ophthalmopathy. Amplification targeted TCR beta CDR3 regions from RNA transcripts. During a first-round RT-PCR of the TCR CDR3, the HTBI primer set was used. Each CDR3 protein is one row after TCRdb ran MiXCR on the multiplex PCR reads. In the table there are more than 300,000 distinct CDR3 sequences, about 14% of which are singletons. The sequenced sample was blood. Receptors were obtained from a woman in her 30s with Graves' ophthalmopathy.

The CDR3 DNA reads as TGTGCCAGCGAGACCGCCGGGACCGGGGAGCTGTTTTTT. Translation: CASETAGTGELFF. J is TRBJ2-2 and V is TRBV7-2, with D hard to call. The CDR3 has 13 residues. V shed 8 bases and J shed 5 bases, with 12 bases lying between them. Germline CDR1 is SGHTA and CDR2 is FQGNSA.

The table lists this clonotype with many counts. The gene calls are TRBV12-3 or TRBV12-4 and TRBJ2-1; TRBD1 is a possible D gene (5 bases). This CDR3 is built from 13 residues. V lost 3 bases and J 6 bases, leaving 9 bases between the germline ends. CDR3 region: CASSFARANEQFF. The CDR3 nucleotides are TGTGCCAGCAGTTTTGCCAGGGCCAATGAGCAGTTCTTC.

This clonotype was found many times. The chain is built from TRBV7-2 and TRBJ2-7; TRBD1 matches 8 bases. J gave up 5 bases and V 3 bases, and 12 bases lay outside the gene matches. The CDR3 extends over 16 amino acids. The germline V gene encodes CDR1 SGHTA and CDR2 FQGNSA. DNA of the CDR3: TGTGCCAGCAGCTTCCGGAGTCAGGGGGCAAACGACGAGCAGTACTTC. This encodes CASSFRSQGANDEQYF.